This T cell receptor (beta chain) came from a study of beta chain features in type 1 diabetes. Study results and caveats: There was a possibility that cDNA sequencing over-represented cells with high TCR expression. Insertions were fewer and deletions more numerous at VDJ junctions in type 1 diabetes patients. Any role of HLA type in TCRB rearrangement remained unresolved here.

Expressed TCRB transcripts got sequenced, as all isolated RNA was reverse transcribed. Assay: immunoSEQ multiplex PCR; the TCRdb copy retains only in-frame clones and omits some. The profile shows fewer than 350,000 clones, around 7.3% of them singletons. CDR3 length: 15 residues. Germline V gene sequence: CDR1 SGDLS, CDR2 YYNGEE. The V end was cut by 0 bases, the J end by 3 bases, with 12 bases between. The sample holds a few counts of this clone. Its antigen remains unidentified. This TCR came from a young woman in good health. Sequencing input: central memory CD4+ T cells from blood. The rearrangement joins TRBV9 to TRBJ2-5; no firm D call. The CDR3 here is CASSVAQRPEETQYF. CDR3 sequence (DNA): TGTGCCAGCAGCGTAGCCCAAAGGCCGGAAGAGACCCAGTACTTC.